This T cell receptor beta chain was recorded in a study of blood T cell repertoires in COVID-19. Overall study context: The United States, Italy and Spain were the sources of the acute and convalescent COVID-19 samples. PBMCs, B-cell-depleted T cells, or T cells provided the cDNA or gDNA that made up the material.

Per the authors' pipeline: Reference gene primer amplification gave estimated nucleated cell counts. Repertoires were generated with immunoSEQ multiplex PCR, while TCRdb's copy carries only in-frame clones and drops some. For V, J and clone size, that table is used; D and trimming come from the DNA. The sample has some 120,000 clones, about nine tenths seen once; the top ten hold 1.8%. CDR3 size: 19 residues. V lost 4 bases and J lost 1; bases outside the gene matches: 10. Germline V gene data show CDR1 as SGHTA and CDR2 as FQGNSA. This TCR came from a human donor with active COVID-19. The donor label of this sample is uncertain. The chain employs TRBV7-2 and TRBJ2-2; 12 nucleotides line up with TRBD2. Sequenced: peripheral blood. CDR3 amino acids: CASSSARTSGVLNTGELFF. The CDR3 region has the DNA TGTGCCAGCAGCTCGGCCCGGACTAGCGGGGTATTGAACACCGGGGAGCTGTTTTTT.